Shown below are 30 T cell receptor beta chains from a single sample sequenced in a study of CXCR3-negative and CXCR3-positive naive CD8 T cells. Study-wide points: Naive cells that were CXCR3-positive had more hydrophobic TRB CDR3s (compared with CXCR3-negative naive cells).

Antigen specificity for these receptors is unknown. UMI labels and 5' RACE were used to prepare the TRB cDNA libraries. Following a re-call of the 5' RACE reads, TCRdb has one entry per CDR3 protein and lacks DNA. In all, the sample yields about 89,000 distinct CDR3 sequences. Material: naive CXCR3+ CD8+ T cells from blood. The subset here: CD45RO-CCR7+CD27+CD95- naive CD8+ T cells expressing CXCR3 (TNR3+). Receptor source: a human donor in good health. Some clones in this sample may be carry-over from other donors' samples.

The chain links TRBV7-6 to TRBJ2-7; TCRdb's D call of TRBD2 is untestable without DNA. Germline CDR1 SGHVS, CDR2 FNYEAQ. This CDR3 spans 14 amino acids. CDR3 sequence reads: CASSLLPEGDEQYF.

The chain employs TRBV29-1 and TRBJ2-1; TCRdb picks TRBD1, but there is no DNA to check that call. CDR1 SQVTM and CDR2 ANQGSEA come from the germline V gene. This CDR3 is 15 amino acids long. The CDR3 loop is CSVGGQGGGYNEQFF.

The chain has TRBV5-5 and TRBJ1-1. Germline loops: CDR1 SGHKS, CDR2 YYEKEE (reference sequence). CDR3 length equals 14 residues. This CDR3 reads CASSLGHLDTEAFF.

The chain carries TRBV7-3 and TRBJ2-2; without DNA, the TCRdb call of TRBD1 cannot be checked. CDR1 and CDR2 (germline): SGHTA, FQGTGA. The CDR3 has 16 amino acids. Here the CDR3 reads CASSAWDSLNTGELFF.

V is TRBV5-1 and J is TRBJ2-1. This CDR3 has 16 residues. Per the germline V gene, CDR1 is SGHRS and CDR2 is YFSETQ. The CDR3 reads CASSLASRSSYNEQFF.

The chain couples TRBV7-9 to TRBJ2-3; TCRdb gives TRBD1 as the D gene, but with no DNA this cannot be confirmed. Germline V gene lookup returns CDR1 SEHNR and CDR2 FQNEAQ (reference sequence). The CDR3 has 14 amino acids. CDR3 sequence reads: CASSLGGVSDTQYF.

The CDR3 sequence is CASSYTPGGLSPLHF. V and J are TRBV6-5 and TRBJ1-6; with no DNA, the TCRdb D assignment of TRBD1 cannot be verified. This CDR3 contains 15 residues. Germline-derived CDR1 and CDR2 are MNHEY and SVGAGI.

This sequence joins TRBV2 and TRBJ2-2; TCRdb's D call, TRBD1, is unchecked because there is no DNA. CDR3 length equals 13 residues. The germline gives CDR1 SNHLY, CDR2 FYNNEI. This chain's CDR3 is CASRGRGTGELFF.

The chain carries TRBV7-8 and TRBJ1-6; the TCRdb D gene call, TRBD1, has no DNA to confirm it. This CDR3 region has 16 residues. Germline V gene lookup returns CDR1 SGHVS and CDR2 FQNEAQ. Here the CDR3 reads CASSRGHPSGNSPLHF.

The chain uses TRBV20-1 and TRBJ2-7; TCRdb names TRBD2, which stays unverified in the absence of DNA. The germline gives CDR1 DFQATT, CDR2 SNEGSKA (reference sequence). The CDR3 sequence is 18 residues long. The CDR3 loop is CSARATSGTNSAPYEQYF.

The rearrangement links TRBV7-2 to TRBJ2-4; checking the TCRdb D call of TRBD2 is not possible without DNA. This CDR3 spans 18 amino acids. Per the germline V gene, CDR1 is SGHTA and CDR2 is FQGNSA. The CDR3 reads CASSFGLAGDLAKNIQYF.

J is TRBJ2-7 and V is TRBV2. The germline CDR1 and CDR2 sequences are SNHLY and FYNNEI. This CDR3 is 13 amino acids long. The CDR3 loop reads CASSESFSYEQYF.

V is TRBV29-1 and J is TRBJ2-7; with no DNA, the TCRdb D assignment of TRBD2 cannot be verified. The CDR3 has 12 residues. Germline V gene lookup returns CDR1 SQVTM and CDR2 ANQGSEA. CDR3 sequence: CSVLSGRGEQYF.

V usage is TRBV10-3 and J usage is TRBJ2-1; with no DNA, the TCRdb D assignment of TRBD1 cannot be verified. CDR3 length: 13 amino acids. Germline assignment: CDR1 ENHRY and CDR2 SYGVKD. The CDR3 loop is CAISEQDYNEQFF.

The chain carries TRBV20-1 and TRBJ2-1; the TCRdb call, TRBD1, lacks DNA for checking. CDR1 and CDR2 from the germline V gene are DFQATT and SNEGSKA (reference sequence). The CDR3 is made up of 13 amino acids. CDR3 protein: CSASVYRGNEQFF.

The genes are TRBV7-9 and TRBJ2-1; the D call of TRBD2 rests on TCRdb alone, since no DNA is present to check it. This CDR3 region has 15 residues. Germline loops: CDR1 SEHNR, CDR2 FQNEAQ (reference sequence). The CDR3 here is CASSLALAGGPEQFF.

The gene calls are TRBV20-1 and TRBJ2-6. CDR1 is DFQATT, CDR2 SNEGSKA, per germline (reference sequence). CDR3 length: 15 residues. The CDR3 region is CSARAAISGANVLTF.

This sequence joins TRBV7-9 and TRBJ2-3; absent DNA, TCRdb's TRBD1 call cannot be checked. Germline V gene lookup returns CDR1 SEHNR and CDR2 FQNEAQ (reference sequence). The CDR3 is 15 residues long. The CDR3 loop is CASSLARDQLVTQYF.

V and J are TRBV27 and TRBJ1-1; without DNA, the TCRdb call of TRBD1 cannot be checked. The germline gives CDR1 MNHEY, CDR2 SMNVEV (reference sequence). CDR3 size: 15 residues. The CDR3 reads CASSMGQTLNTEAFF.

This chain uses TRBV20-1 with TRBJ1-2; TCRdb picks TRBD1, but there is no DNA to check that call. The germline V gene has CDR1 DFQATT and CDR2 SNEGSKA (reference sequence). The CDR3 totals 15 residues. The CDR3 sequence is CSVSRPGTDHGGYTF.

The gene calls are TRBV29-1 and TRBJ2-3. CDR1 is SQVTM and CDR2 is ANQGSEA in the germline V gene. The CDR3 is 13 residues long. This CDR3 is CSVVRASSDTQYF.

The rearrangement uses TRBV12-3 or TRBV12-4 and TRBJ1-1; TCRdb reports TRBD1, a call that lacks DNA to check it against. The CDR3 length is 14 residues. CDR3 sequence: CASSPPPRGPEAFF.

The gene calls are TRBV15 and TRBJ2-7; TCRdb proposes TRBD1, but this gene call is untestable without DNA. CDR3 length: 14 residues. Germline CDR1 LNHNV, CDR2 YYDKDF (reference sequence). CDR3 region: CATSREDNSYEQYF.

The chain employs TRBV7-9 and TRBJ2-2; TCRdb's assignment of TRBD1 cannot be checked, as there is no DNA. The length of the CDR3 is 20 residues. Per the germline V gene, CDR1 is SEHNR and CDR2 is FQNEAQ (reference sequence). The CDR3 loop reads CASSLGGRWDRPQPAGELFF. Full variable domain (rest looked up from reference TRBV7-9 and TRBJ2-2): DTGVSQNPRHKITKRGQNVTFRCDPISEHNRLYWYRQTLGQGPEFLTYFQNEAQLEKSRLLSDRFSAERPKGSFSTLEIQRTEQGDSAMYLCASSLGGRWDRPQPAGELFFGEGSRLTVL.

The CDR3 sequence: CASSFGLQPQHF. J is TRBJ1-5 and V is TRBV7-2. CDR1 SGHTA and CDR2 FQGNSA come from the germline V gene. This CDR3 comprises 12 residues.

The chain links TRBV12-3 or TRBV12-4 to TRBJ1-2; TCRdb proposes TRBD1, but this gene call is untestable without DNA. CDR3 length equals 13 residues. The CDR3 spells CASKRGDTYGYTF.

The V call is TRBV28, the J call TRBJ2-4. In germline, CDR1 is MDHEN, CDR2 SYDVKM. The CDR3 runs to 14 residues. The CDR3: CASSLGLAKNIQYF. The full variable domain, rest sourced from reference TRBV28 and TRBJ2-4, is DVKVTQSSRYLVKRTGEKVFLECVQDMDHENMFWYRQDPGLGLRLIYFSYDVKMKEKGDIPEGYSVSREKKERFSLILESASTNQTSMYLCASSLGLAKNIQYFGAGTRLSVL.

The chain employs TRBV12-3 or TRBV12-4 and TRBJ1-5. This CDR3 comprises 13 residues. CDR3 region: CASSFEGNQPQHF.

The rearrangement uses TRBV7-9 and TRBJ2-7; TCRdb selects TRBD1, and the lack of DNA leaves this call unchecked. Germline V gene lookup returns CDR1 SEHNR and CDR2 FQNEAQ (reference sequence). The CDR3 sequence is 15 residues long. This chain's CDR3 is CASSLVGMGVYEQYF.

The J gene is TRBJ1-5, the V gene TRBV11-3; TCRdb outputs TRBD1, but without DNA this stays unchecked. Germline V gene data show CDR1 as SGHNT and CDR2 as YENEEA. CDR3 length: 19 residues. CDR3 residues: CASSLGGDQWEQSNQPQHF.